A selection of T cell receptor beta chains follows, all from one sample in a study of blood T cell repertoires in COVID-19. Assay: immunoSEQ multiplex PCR; the TCRdb copy retains only in-frame clones and omits some. The sample lists about 130,000 clones, more than 75% occurring once. The sample comprised peripheral blood. Receptors originate from a man in his sixties who had recovered from COVID-19. CDR3s include the opening cysteine and the closing phenylalanine or tryptophan. The D gene is left open where the match is weak. Size is omitted from some rows. Given values are once, few, many or a class for expanded clones.

J,V,D,size,CDR3,DNA
TRBJ1-6,TRBV7-2,TRBD1,.,CASRTGGPLNSPLHF,TGTGCCAGCAGAACAGGGGGCCCCCTCAATTCACCCCTCCACTTT
TRBJ2-1,TRBV5-1,TRBD1,.,CASGGTGEKGEQFF,TGCGCCAGCGGAGGGACAGGGGAAAAAGGTGAGCAGTTCTTC
TRBJ2-3,TRBV11-2,TRBD2,few,CASSLDPPSGGATDTQYF,TGTGCCAGCAGCTTAGACCCCCCTAGCGGGGGGGCCACAGATACGCAGTATTTT
TRBJ2-5,TRBV5-6,.,.,CASSFWTSQETQYF,TGTGCCAGCAGCTTTTGGACTTCACAAGAGACCCAGTACTTC
TRBJ1-1,TRBV25-1,.,.,CASSEPVIQGGAFF,TGTGCCAGCAGTGAACCGGTTATTCAGGGTGGAGCTTTCTTT
TRBJ2-3,TRBV28,TRBD2,.,CASSLSGGRDTQYF,TGTGCCAGCAGTTTATCGGGAGGGAGGGATACGCAGTATTTT
TRBJ1-1,TRBV19,.,.,CASSIGGRIMNTEAFF,TGTGCCAGTAGTATCGGGGGGAGAATCATGAACACTGAAGCTTTCTTT
TRBJ2-1,TRBV6-2/TRBV6-3,TRBD2,.,CASSYELAGGPLGEQFF,TGTGCCAGCAGTTACGAGCTAGCGGGGGGGCCATTAGGTGAGCAGTTCTTC
TRBJ1-3,TRBV21-1,.,.,CASSKALSRDSLSGNTIYF,TGTGCCAGCAGCAAAGCGCTTTCCCGGGACAGTCTCTCTGGAAACACCATATATTTT
TRBJ2-7,TRBV9,.,.,CASSVTGLYMDEQYF,TGTGCCAGCAGCGTCACGGGTCTTTATATGGACGAGCAGTACTTC
TRBJ2-7,TRBV27,.,few,CASSFSDGRQYF,TGTGCCAGCAGTTTTTCCGACGGGAGGCAGTACTTC
TRBJ2-1,TRBV2,TRBD1,.,CASSVGQYNEQFF,TGTGCCAGCAGTGTGGGACAGTACAATGAGCAGTTCTTC
TRBJ1-2,TRBV15,TRBD1,.,CATSYSGGLNYGYTF,TGTGCCACCAGTTATTCAGGGGGGCTTAACTATGGCTACACCTTC
TRBJ2-3,TRBV6-5,TRBD2,.,CASSTSGPTRDTQYF,TGTGCCAGCAGTACTAGCGGGCCAACTAGAGATACGCAGTATTTT
TRBJ2-7,TRBV15,TRBD1,.,CATSRGGTGGYEQYF,TGTGCCACCAGCAGGGGCGGGACAGGGGGATACGAGCAGTACTTC
TRBJ2-2,TRBV4-2,.,.,CASSQEGGLTGELFF,TGTGCCAGCAGCCAAGAGGGGGGTCTCACCGGGGAGCTGTTTTTT
TRBJ2-7,TRBV6-2/TRBV6-3,TRBD2,.,CASSFPSGRASSYEQYF,TGTGCCAGCAGTTTCCCTAGCGGGAGGGCAAGCTCCTACGAGCAGTACTTC
TRBJ1-4,TRBV28,TRBD1,.,CASSLGQPGTNEKLFF,TGTGCCAGCAGTTTGGGACAGCCCGGCACTAATGAAAAACTGTTTTTT
TRBJ1-6,TRBV19,TRBD1,.,CASSVGTGNSPLHF,TGTGCCAGTAGTGTCGGGACAGGGAATTCACCCCTCCACTTT
TRBJ2-5,TRBV19,.,few,CASSISGTYQETQYF,TGTGCCAGTAGTATTTCGGGGACATATCAAGAGACCCAGTACTTC
TRBJ2-2,TRBV4-3,.,.,CASSQETGSNTGELFF,TGCGCCAGCAGCCAAGAGACTGGGTCGAACACCGGGGAGCTGTTTTTT
TRBJ2-2,TRBV29-1,TRBD1,.,CSVKGQGNTGELFF,TGCAGCGTGAAGGGACAGGGAAACACCGGGGAGCTGTTTTTT
TRBJ1-1,TRBV28,TRBD1,.,CASSSIRGEMNTEAFF,TGTGCCAGCAGCTCCATCAGGGGGGAAATGAACACTGAAGCTTTCTTT
TRBJ2-3,TRBV19,.,.,CASSTTHSGGPDTQYF,TGTGCCAGTAGTACGACGCATTCCGGGGGGCCGGATACGCAGTATTTT
TRBJ2-7,TRBV2,.,.,CASSDGPRGSGAKWEQYF,TGTGCCAGCAGTGATGGCCCTCGTGGTTCAGGGGCGAAGTGGGAGCAGTACTTC
TRBJ1-2,TRBV4-3,TRBD1,once,CASSQDLDRVYNYGYTF,TGCGCCAGCAGCCAAGATCTGGACAGGGTATATAACTATGGCTACACCTTC
TRBJ2-1,TRBV14,TRBD1,.,CASSRDRGLTNEQFF,TGTGCCAGCAGCCGCGACAGGGGGCTGACCAATGAGCAGTTCTTC
TRBJ1-2,TRBV11-2,.,.,CASSFSTGEYGYTF,TGTGCCAGCAGCTTCTCGACAGGCGAATATGGCTACACCTTC
TRBJ2-3,TRBV5-4,.,few,CASSLGAGTGTDTQYF,TGTGCCAGCAGCTTGGGCGCGGGCACGGGAACAGATACGCAGTATTTT
TRBJ1-2,TRBV19,.,few,CASSMDSRNYGYTF,TGTGCCAGTAGCATGGACAGCCGAAACTATGGCTACACCTTC
TRBJ1-5,TRBV19,.,.,CASSFTGSNQPQHF,TGTGCCAGTAGTTTCACAGGGAGCAATCAGCCCCAGCATTTT
TRBJ2-7,TRBV12-3/TRBV12-4,.,many,CASSTGSSYEQYF,TGTGCCAGCAGTACAGGAAGCTCCTACGAGCAGTACTTC
TRBJ2-7,TRBV7-3,TRBD2,.,CASSLTSGGTYEQYF,TGTGCCAGCAGCTTAACGAGCGGGGGGACCTACGAGCAGTACTTC
TRBJ1-1,TRBV13,.,once,CASSPLNRDTEAFF,TGTGCCAGCAGCCCCCTAAACAGGGACACTGAAGCTTTCTTT
TRBJ1-1,TRBV27,TRBD1,.,CASRPRDRASEAFF,TGTGCCAGCAGACCCCGGGACAGGGCATCTGAAGCTTTCTTT
TRBJ2-3,TRBV29-1,.,.,CSVEQAGATDTQYF,TGCAGCGTTGAACAGGCGGGGGCCACAGATACGCAGTATTTT
TRBJ2-2,TRBV19,.,.,CASSIAPPGAGTGELFF,TGTGCCAGTAGTATTGCCCCCCCAGGGGCAGGCACCGGGGAGCTGTTTTTT
TRBJ2-7,TRBV6-5,TRBD1,.,CASRGQTYEQYF,TGTGCCAGCAGGGGACAGACCTACGAGCAGTACTTC
TRBJ1-2,TRBV28,.,.,CASSPPNRPFTGYTF,TGTGCCAGCAGTCCCCCTAACCGCCCTTTTACCGGCTACACCTTC
TRBJ2-1,TRBV7-6,TRBD2,.,CASSKTSQSSYNEQFF,TGTGCCAGCAGCAAGACTAGCCAGAGCTCCTACAATGAGCAGTTCTTC
TRBJ2-3,TRBV18,TRBD2,once,CAGAGSTDTQYF,TGTGCCGGAGCGGGGAGCACAGATACGCAGTATTTT
TRBJ2-5,TRBV11-1,TRBD1,once,CASSKDRVRQETQYF,TGTGCCAGCAGCAAGGACAGGGTCCGGCAAGAGACCCAGTACTTC
TRBJ2-1,TRBV7-8,TRBD2,.,CASSSGRTSRYNEQFF,TGTGCCAGCAGCTCAGGTAGGACTAGCAGATACAATGAGCAGTTCTTC
TRBJ2-1,TRBV10-3,.,.,CAISETSGYEQFF,TGTGCCATCAGTGAAACTAGTGGGTATGAGCAGTTCTTC